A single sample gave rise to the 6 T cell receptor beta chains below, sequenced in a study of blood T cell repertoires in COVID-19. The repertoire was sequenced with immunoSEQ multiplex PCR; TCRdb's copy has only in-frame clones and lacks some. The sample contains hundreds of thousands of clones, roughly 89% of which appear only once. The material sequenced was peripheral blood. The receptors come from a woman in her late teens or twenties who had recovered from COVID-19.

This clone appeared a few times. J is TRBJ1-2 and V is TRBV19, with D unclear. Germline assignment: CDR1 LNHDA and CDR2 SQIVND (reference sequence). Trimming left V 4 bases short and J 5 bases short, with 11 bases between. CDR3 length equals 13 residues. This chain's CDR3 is CASSNKAGYGYTF. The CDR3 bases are TGTGCCAGTAGTAACAAGGCGGGGTATGGCTACACCTTC.

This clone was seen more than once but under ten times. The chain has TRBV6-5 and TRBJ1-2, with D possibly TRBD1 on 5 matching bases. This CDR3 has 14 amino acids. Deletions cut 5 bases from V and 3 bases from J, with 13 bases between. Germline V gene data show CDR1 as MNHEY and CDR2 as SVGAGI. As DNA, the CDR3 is TGTGCCAGCAGTCCTTTGGCCAGGGACTATGGCTACACCTTC. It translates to CASSPLARDYGYTF.

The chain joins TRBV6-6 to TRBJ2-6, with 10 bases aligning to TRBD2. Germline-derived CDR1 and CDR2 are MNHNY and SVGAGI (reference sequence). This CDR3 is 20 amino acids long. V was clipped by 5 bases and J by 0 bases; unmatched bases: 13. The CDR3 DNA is TGTGCCAGCAGTCCTAGGGTAGCGGGAGGTCCCGGCTCTGGGGCCAACGTCCTGACTTTC. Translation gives CASSPRVAGGPGSGANVLTF.

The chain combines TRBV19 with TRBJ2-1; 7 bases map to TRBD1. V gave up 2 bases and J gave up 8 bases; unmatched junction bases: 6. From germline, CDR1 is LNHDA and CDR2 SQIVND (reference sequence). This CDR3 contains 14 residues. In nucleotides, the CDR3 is TGTGCCAGTAGTATAAAACAGGGGAGCTATGAGCAGTTCTTC. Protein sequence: CASSIKQGSYEQFF. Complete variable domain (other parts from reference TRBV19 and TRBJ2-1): DGGITQSPKYLFRKEGQNVTLSCEQNLNHDAMYWYRQDPGQGLRLIYYSQIVNDFQKGDIAEGYSVSREKKESFPLTVTSAQKNPTAFYLCASSIKQGSYEQFFGPGTRLTVL.

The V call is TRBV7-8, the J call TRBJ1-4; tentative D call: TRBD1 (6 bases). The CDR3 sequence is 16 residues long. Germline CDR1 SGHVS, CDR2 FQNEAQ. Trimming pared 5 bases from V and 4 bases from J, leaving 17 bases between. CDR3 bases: TGTGCCAGCAGCCCGATCGGGACAATCGGTAATGAAAAACTGTTTTTT. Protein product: CASSPIGTIGNEKLFF.

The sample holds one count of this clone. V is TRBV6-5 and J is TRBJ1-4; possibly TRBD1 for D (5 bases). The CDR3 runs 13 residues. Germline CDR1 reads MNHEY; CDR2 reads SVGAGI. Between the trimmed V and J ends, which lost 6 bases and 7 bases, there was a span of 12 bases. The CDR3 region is CASRAGQVEKLFF. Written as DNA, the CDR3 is TGTGCCAGCAGGGCTGGACAAGTTGAAAAACTGTTTTTT.